Detailed here is one T cell receptor beta chain. Its antigen is currently not known. There are no base qualities to consult, and no much larger clone falls within one base. This sample was taken from a study of identical twins listed by TCRdb under 2016. Regarding the research as a whole: To test whether fetal clonotypes persist, this study deep-sequenced TCR alpha and beta repertoires from monozygotic twins, from unrelated adults of various ages, and from cord blood. To rule out contamination, replicate twin experiments were performed at different times with different library preparation protocols.

Only healthy Caucasian donors were included. Three pairs of female monozygotic twins, all aged roughly 18 to 29 years, were included in the twin cohort. RNA for TCR libraries was isolated from peripheral blood mononuclear cells. From a lookup of the germline V gene, CDR1 and CDR2 are SGHDT and YYEEEE. The CDR3 runs 14 amino acids, cysteine and phenylalanine included. The DNA shown is the 42-base CDR3, in frame from base 1. V is reduced by 3 bases and J by 14 bases, leaving a spacing of 22 bases between them. The paper as a whole reports these results and caveats: Zero-insertion analyses could be partly confounded by invariant T cells such as MAIT and iNKT, although diverse VJ usage argued against such confounding for most clonotypes. Conclusions relied on cross-sectional statistical analysis, since the same donors could not be followed over many years. In monozygotic twins, recombination models systematically underestimated out-of-frame TCR alpha sharing, but the models matched the sharing seen between unrelated individuals. The excess sharing between twins in beta out-of-frame sequences was weaker because fewer shared sequences reduced the signal-to-noise ratio. Abundant cord blood beta clonotypes had fewer insertions, young adult naive repertoires showed a similar but weaker trend, and memory repertoires showed no such trend. Compared with coincidental sharing between unrelated individuals, out-of-frame TCR alpha sequences shared between twins showed an excess of sequences with low generation probability.

The library was generated by 5' RACE. TCRdb lists the instrument as Illumina HiSeq 2000. Template switching added a universal primer binding site, and the final cDNA carried a unique molecular identifier that allowed TCR cDNA molecules to be counted accurately. Specific primers in the conserved constant-segment region were used to synthesize first-strand cDNA for the TCR alpha and beta chains. To control for contamination, every cDNA library was double barcoded, receiving both a SMART-Mk sample barcode and Illumina barcodes. Two successive PCR steps introduced TruSeq adapter sequences along with Illumina sample barcodes. The TCR alpha and beta cDNA libraries were sequenced on the Illumina HiSeq platform using custom primers. In the paper's pipeline: MiGEC processed the raw reads to extract unique molecular identifiers, while MiXCR was used to determine the CDR3 positions. Recombination models were inferred per individual with the repgenHMM and IGoR tools using an EM algorithm. The tcR package in R was used for shared clonotype analysis, with sharing normalized by the product of cloneset sizes. Out-of-frame nonproductive sequences were analyzed to study raw recombination free of thymic and clonal selection effects. Starting from the raw public reads, TCRdb applied fastp trimming at Q25, assembled clones with MiXCR and retained in-frame beta chains. Each CDR3 protein gets just one entry, which takes the most common genes and DNA from the rows behind it. What appears here as the V and J calls and clone size reflects TCRdb's work, not the paper's. The sample includes fewer than 900,000 distinct CDR3 sequences, with about 20% observed a single time. Roughly 14% of the sample is in the top ten clones.

The data were also submitted as part of a second study, on T cells expressing NK-cell markers. From that second study: TCR beta-chain repertoires were profiled in sorted CD3+CD56+NKG2C+, CD3+CD56+NKG2C- and CD3+CD56-NKG2C+ T-cell subsets from eight donors. Among the eight sequenced donors, only one was HCMV-seronegative, while the other seven were HCMV-seropositive. To restrict sorting to alphabetaTCR-expressing T cells, an anti-gammadeltaTCR antibody was added in several experiments. In six donors, the dominant CD3+CD56+NKG2C+ clonotypes were found to rank among the top 10 CD8+ clonotypes and to make up about 1.0-8% of CD8+ T cells. Those dominant clonotypes were again the most abundant among CD3+CD56-NKG2C+ cells in four donors, at about 25-60.1%. Whether the expanded NKG2C-expressing T cell clones were specific for HCMV antigens was left unclear. The eight sequenced donors were randomly selected healthy volunteers, three men and five women. HCMV serostatus was determined by detecting HCMV-specific IgG in serum with a commercial ELISA kit. Bulk peripheral blood T-cell repertoires were additionally sequenced from unsorted PBMC for roughly six donors. MIGEC was used to demultiplex reads and group reads by UMI, and MiTCR was used to assemble and quantify clonotypes. To remove erroneous sequences, TCR cDNA sequences were retained only when supported by two or more reads. Downstream repertoire analysis used the tcR package, and clonotypes were matched across fractions by CDR3 nucleotide sequence plus V segment. Antigen specificity was annotated against VDJdb with VDJmatch, allowing one amino acid substitution in CDR3.

The sequence is built from TRBV5-6 and TRBJ2-3; the D element could tentatively be TRBD1 or TRBD2, as 5 bases agree for each. The receptor was derived from a woman aged 18-35 years in good health. Sequences were obtained from PBMCs. CDR3 protein: CASSSPTPGTTAYF. DNA sequence: TGTGCCAGCAGCTCTCCAACTCCCGGGACGACCGCGTATTTT.